This T cell receptor (beta chain) comes out of a study of identical twins. Trimming cost V 0 bases and J 5 bases, with 10 bases left between them. The germline gives CDR1 SQVTM, CDR2 ANQGSEA. This CDR3 is built from 13 residues. TCRdb re-called the 5' RACE reads with MiXCR, one entry per CDR3 protein. Of 640,000 or so distinct CDR3 sequences listed, 5.5% to 7.5% are singletons. The table lists this clonotype with many counts. The genes are TRBV29-1 and TRBJ1-2, with D hard to call. The TCR sequence derives from a man aged 18-30 years in good health. Sequenced sample: naive T cells sorted from blood. The CDR3: CSVEDSSGYGYTF. CDR3 DNA: TGCAGCGTTGAAGATAGTTCGGGGTATGGCTACACCTTC.